Below are 24 T cell receptor beta chains sequenced from a single sample in a study of T cells after posttransplantation cyclophosphamide. Cells defined as naive were viable CD3+CD4+ or CD3+CD8+ and CCR7+CD45RA+CD45RO-CD95-CD27+CD28+. Libraries were prepared by immunoSEQ multiplex PCR; TCRdb keeps only in-frame clonotypes and omits some of them. The repertoire holds 9,900 or so clones, with 95% to 98% as singletons. Sequencing input: naive CD4+ T cells sorted from PBMCs. These receptors were collected from a woman aged 55-69 years in good health, CMV-negative, and a related stem cell transplant donor.

The V gene is TRBV28, the J gene TRBJ1-2, with 8 bases aligning to TRBD1. This CDR3 comprises 14 residues. V shed 5 bases, J shed 2 bases, and the junction held 4 bases outside the gene matches. The germline V gene encodes CDR1 MDHEN and CDR2 SYDVKM. CDR3 in DNA: TGTGCCAGCAGTCCCGGACAGGGCAACTATGGCTACACCTTC. Protein product: CASSPGQGNYGYTF.

J is TRBJ2-7 and V is TRBV19; D might be TRBD1 (5 bases). The CDR3 has 17 amino acids. Germline V gives CDR1 LNHDA, CDR2 SQIVND (reference sequence). The V end was cut by 5 bases, the J end by 1 base, with 21 bases between. CDR3 nucleotides: TGTGCCAGTAGTCTGAGGATGACAGTTCCTTTATCCTACGAGCAGTACTTC. Translated, it gives CASSLRMTVPLSYEQYF.

V is TRBV6-5 and J is TRBJ1-5; D possibly corresponds to TRBD1 (5 bases). This CDR3 has 12 amino acids. The germline V and J ends were trimmed by 6 bases and 7 bases, with 10 bases remaining between them. Per germline, CDR1 MNHEY and CDR2 SVGAGI. The CDR3 nucleotides are TGTGCCAGCAGGGGGCGAGGACAGCCCCAGCATTTT. It encodes CASRGRGQPQHF.

The chain is built from TRBV11-2 and TRBJ2-1, with TRBD2 matching over 10 bases. This CDR3 has 16 amino acids. J lost 7 bases, V lost 1 base, and 7 bases had no gene match. Germline lookup yields CDR1 SGHAT and CDR2 FQNNGV. The CDR3 bases are TGTGCCAGCAGCTTAGTCCTAGCGGGAGCTCGGAATGAGCAGTTCTTC. Translating gives CASSLVLAGARNEQFF.

The V gene is TRBV28, the J gene TRBJ2-5; 8 bases align to TRBD1. The trim removed 5 bases at V and 3 bases at J, leaving 11 bases unmatched. The CDR3 has 16 amino acids. Looked up from germline, CDR1 is MDHEN and CDR2 is SYDVKM. Written as DNA, the CDR3 is TGTGCCAGCAGTCCCCTTAACGACAGGGGAGAAGAGACCCAGTACTTC. Its protein is CASSPLNDRGEETQYF.

This clone was seen more than once but under ten times. The genes are TRBV5-1 and TRBJ2-3, with TRBD1 identical over 9 bases. CDR3 size: 17 residues. V lost 1 base, J lost 3 bases, and 9 bases stayed unmatched. The germline CDR1 and CDR2 sequences are SGHRS and YFSETQ. The CDR3 protein is CASSLRGTGIGTDTQYF. In nucleotides, the CDR3 is TGCGCCAGCAGCTTGCGGGGGACAGGGATAGGAACAGATACGCAGTATTTT. Drawing the rest from reference TRBV5-1 and TRBJ2-3, the complete variable domain is KAGVTQTPRYLIKTRGQQVTLSCSPISGHRSVSWYQQTPGQGLQFLFEYFSETQRNKGNFPGRFSGRQFSNSRSEMNVSTLELGDSALYLCASSLRGTGIGTDTQYFGPGTRLTVL.

V and J are TRBV2 and TRBJ1-6; TRBD1 agrees at 8 bases. CDR3 length: 15 residues. V lost 2 bases to trimming and J lost 7 bases; unmatched junction nucleotides: 4. The germline CDR1 and CDR2 sequences are SNHLY and FYNNEI. The CDR3 DNA reads as TGTGCCAGCAGTGAAAGGACAGGGACAAATTCACCCCTCCACTTT. This translates into CASSERTGTNSPLHF.

The chain recombines TRBV28 with TRBJ1-4, with D perhaps TRBD1 (6 bases). The germline gives CDR1 MDHEN, CDR2 SYDVKM. The CDR3 is 12 residues long. V was shortened by 2 bases and J by 11 bases, with 9 bases between the two germline ends. The CDR3 region has the DNA TGTGCCAGCAGTTTACTGACAGGTAAACTGTTTTTT. This gives the protein CASSLLTGKLFF. Full variable domain (rest looked up from reference TRBV28 and TRBJ1-4): DVKVTQSSRYLVKRTGEKVFLECVQDMDHENMFWYRQDPGLGLRLIYFSYDVKMKEKGDIPEGYSVSREKKERFSLILESASTNQTSMYLCASSLLTGKLFFGSGTQLSVL.

V gene TRBV5-5 combines with J gene TRBJ2-7, with a weak D call TRBD2 (6 bases). The CDR3 is 15 residues long. The germline V and J ends were trimmed by 0 bases and 0 bases, with 10 bases remaining between them. Germline V gene lookup returns CDR1 SGHKS and CDR2 YYEKEE (reference sequence). This CDR3 reads CASSLGRGSSYEQYV. Here the CDR3 DNA reads TGTGCCAGCAGCTTGGGGCGGGGTAGCTCCTACGAGCAGTACGTC.

The chain is built from TRBV7-2 and TRBJ2-2, with no clear D. The V end was cut by 3 bases, the J end by 5 bases, with 7 bases between. The length of the CDR3 is 13 residues. Germline assignment: CDR1 SGHTA and CDR2 FQGNSA. This CDR3 reads CASSFTGTGELFF. The CDR3 coding sequence is TGTGCCAGCAGCTTTACCGGGACCGGGGAGCTGTTTTTT.

Of note for this clone: This sample includes further DNA sequences coding for the same CDR3. The J gene is TRBJ1-1, the V gene TRBV27; TRBD1 matches at 12 bases. CDR3 length equals 15 residues. The V segment lost 5 bases and the J segment 11 bases; nucleotides outside the gene matches: 12. Germline CDR1 MNHEY, CDR2 SMNVEV (reference sequence). CDR3 sequence: CASSHPSGQGARAFF. CDR3 DNA: TGTGCCAGCAGTCATCCCTCGGGACAGGGGGCGCGGGCTTTCTTT.

V usage is TRBV13 and J usage is TRBJ1-6, with 7 nucleotides matching TRBD1. This CDR3 comprises 14 residues. Germline-derived CDR1 and CDR2 are PRHDT and FYEKMQ (reference sequence). Trimming at V came to 5 bases and at J to 9 bases, leaving 7 bases not matched to a gene. The DNA for the CDR3 is TGTGCCAGCAGCACGACAGGGATGGGTTCACCCCTCCACTTT. This encodes CASSTTGMGSPLHF.

This rearrangement joins TRBV7-3 to TRBJ2-1, with 13 bases lining up with TRBD2. V lost 5 bases to trimming and J lost 0 bases; unmatched junction nucleotides: 7. From germline, CDR1 is SGHTA and CDR2 FQGTGA. This CDR3 contains 18 residues. CDR3 sequence: CASSAPTSGRSSYNEQFF. DNA for the CDR3: TGTGCCAGCAGCGCTCCGACTAGCGGGAGGAGCTCCTACAATGAGCAGTTCTTC.

The chain combines TRBV19 with TRBJ2-3, with unresolved D. The CDR3 extends over 14 amino acids. The V end lost 1 base, the J end lost 4 bases, and 9 bases lay between the germline ends. The germline CDR1 and CDR2 sequences are LNHDA and SQIVND (reference sequence). CDR3 DNA sequence: TGTGCCAGTAGTATAGTGCACTTTTCAGATACGCAGTATTTT. It is translated as CASSIVHFSDTQYF.

J is TRBJ2-2 and V is TRBV7-9; 8 positions agree with TRBD1. CDR3 size: 18 residues. Trimming at V came to 8 bases and at J to 0 bases, leaving 14 bases not matched to a gene. The germline CDR1 and CDR2 sequences are SEHNR and FQNEAQ (reference sequence). The CDR3 nucleotides are TGTGCCAGCCCTCCCCCGAGGCCAGGGGGCGCGAACACCGGGGAGCTGTTTTTT. It yields the protein CASPPPRPGGANTGELFF. Combining the CDR3 with reference TRBV7-9 and TRBJ2-2 gives the whole variable domain DTGVSQNPRHKITKRGQNVTFRCDPISEHNRLYWYRQTLGQGPEFLTYFQNEAQLEKSRLLSDRFSAERPKGSFSTLEIQRTEQGDSAMYLCASPPPRPGGANTGELFFGEGSRLTVL.

The gene calls are TRBV6-6 and TRBJ2-5; 8 positions match TRBD2. Germline CDR1 is MNHNY and CDR2 is SVGAGI (reference sequence). The CDR3 has 15 residues. The J segment lost 4 bases and the V segment lost 2 bases, leaving 6 bases of the junction unmatched. CDR3 loop: CASSYREGFGETQYF. CDR3 nucleotides: TGTGCCAGCAGTTACCGGGAGGGTTTTGGAGAGACCCAGTACTTC.

The genes are TRBV6-1 and TRBJ2-7, with a possible D match to TRBD2 (5 bases). The germline V and J ends were trimmed by 1 base and 3 bases, with 10 bases remaining between them. This CDR3 has 14 residues. Germline V gene lookup returns CDR1 MNHNS and CDR2 SASEGT. In DNA, the CDR3 is TGTGCCAGCAGTGAAGGTCCGGGAAACTACGAGCAGTACGTC. As protein: CASSEGPGNYEQYV.

The rearrangement links TRBV10-2 to TRBJ2-5, with 7 positions matching TRBD1. This CDR3 is 15 amino acids long. Per germline, CDR1 WSHSY and CDR2 SAAADI. V shed 2 bases and J 2 bases; nucleotides not matched to a gene: 5. The CDR3 is CASSEMTGQQETQYF. In nucleotides, the CDR3 is TGCGCCAGCAGTGAGATGACGGGACAGCAAGAGACCCAGTACTTC.

V and J are TRBV23-1 and TRBJ1-3; 8 nucleotides match TRBD1. TRBV23-1 is treated as an ORF (open reading frame) with a function not yet certain. The CDR3 contains 16 residues. V shed 3 bases and J 7 bases; nucleotides not matched to a gene: 11. The DNA of the CDR3 is TGCGCCAGCAGTCACTCGGACAGGGTGGTCCGGAACACCATATATTTT. Its translation: CASSHSDRVVRNTIYF.

The chain has TRBV7-9 and TRBJ2-1; 13 nucleotides line up with TRBD2. The CDR3 totals 17 residues. V shed 4 bases, J shed 6 bases, and the junction held 9 bases outside the gene matches. Germline-derived CDR1 and CDR2 are SEHNR and FQNEAQ (reference sequence). This CDR3 is CASSSALLAGGSNEQFF. The CDR3, as DNA: TGTGCCAGCAGCTCGGCCCTACTAGCGGGAGGGTCCAATGAGCAGTTCTTC.

This chain joins TRBV28 and TRBJ1-2, with a weak D call TRBD1 (5 bases). This CDR3 spans 13 amino acids. Trimming pared 11 bases from V and 4 bases from J, leaving 17 bases between. Per germline, CDR1 MDHEN and CDR2 SYDVKM. The CDR3 reads CAGRGASPYGYTF. The DNA for the CDR3 is TGTGCCGGGAGGGGCGCCAGCCCCTATGGCTACACCTTC.

The chain is built from TRBV6-1 and TRBJ1-1; 7 nucleotides match TRBD1. CDR3 size: 15 residues. Germline V gene sequence: CDR1 MNHNS, CDR2 SASEGT. J lost 5 bases, V lost 4 bases, and 10 bases had no gene match. The CDR3 here is CASSAMTGSRTEAFF. In DNA form, the CDR3 reads TGTGCCAGCAGTGCAATGACAGGGTCTCGGACTGAAGCTTTCTTT.

V gene TRBV13 combines with J gene TRBJ2-1; TRBD2 matches at 9 bases. The germline V gene encodes CDR1 PRHDT and CDR2 FYEKMQ (reference sequence). The CDR3 length is 16 residues. V shed 3 bases, J shed 6 bases, and the junction held 9 bases outside the gene matches. DNA for the CDR3: TGTGCCAGCAGCTTCCGGGGGCGGGAGGGCCTCAATGAGCAGTTCTTC. This translates into CASSFRGREGLNEQFF.

The J gene is TRBJ2-3, the V gene TRBV7-2; 15 positions match TRBD2. Unmatched junction bases numbered 10, after V lost 0 bases and J lost 9 bases. The germline V gene has CDR1 SGHTA and CDR2 FQGNSA. CDR3 length: 18 amino acids. CDR3 coding DNA: TGTGCCAGCAGCTTAGCCGGGACTAGCGGGGGGCCCCAAGGGACGCAGTATTTT. Its protein product is CASSLAGTSGGPQGTQYF.